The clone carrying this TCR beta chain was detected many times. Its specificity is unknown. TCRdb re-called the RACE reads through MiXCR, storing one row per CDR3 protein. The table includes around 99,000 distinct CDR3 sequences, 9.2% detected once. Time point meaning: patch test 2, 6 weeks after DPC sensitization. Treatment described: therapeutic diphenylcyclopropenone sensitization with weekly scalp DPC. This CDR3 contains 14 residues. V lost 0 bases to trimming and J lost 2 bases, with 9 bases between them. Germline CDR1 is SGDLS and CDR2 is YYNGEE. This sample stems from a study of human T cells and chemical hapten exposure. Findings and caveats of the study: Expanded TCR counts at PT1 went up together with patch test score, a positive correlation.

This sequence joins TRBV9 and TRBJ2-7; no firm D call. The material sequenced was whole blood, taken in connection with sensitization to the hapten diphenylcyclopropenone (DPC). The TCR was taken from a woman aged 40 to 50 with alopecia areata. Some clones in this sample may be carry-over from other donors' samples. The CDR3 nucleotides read TGTGCCAGCAGCGTAGACACAGATACCTACGAGCAGTACTTC. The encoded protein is CASSVDTDTYEQYF.